Presented here are 3 T cell receptor beta chains from one specimen sequenced in a study of OX40 agonist ivuxolimab in advanced cancers. Sequencing used immunoSEQ multiplex PCR; TCRdb keeps in-frame clones, though not all of them. In the table there are 15,000 to 20,000 clones, roughly 88% of which are singletons. The material was CD4+ or CD8+ T cells sorted from blood, obtained in a trial of the OX40 agonist ivuxolimab. All receptors come from an adult with an advanced solid tumor such as melanoma, head and neck, liver or kidney cancer.

This clone was recorded only once. In DNA form, the CDR3 reads TGTGCCAGTACTAAAGGACTAGCGGGATCTACCGGGGAGCTGTTTTTT. Translation gives CASTKGLAGSTGELFF. The rearrangement joins TRBV27 to TRBJ2-2, with 12 positions matching TRBD2. With 9 bases clipped from V and 5 bases from J, the junction kept 10 bases outside the gene matches. The CDR3 is made up of 16 amino acids. The germline gives CDR1 MNHEY, CDR2 SMNVEV (reference sequence).

The J gene is TRBJ2-1, the V gene TRBV7-9; 8 bases align to TRBD1. Trimming took 5 bases from V and 1 from J; bases not matched to a gene: 10. CDR3 length equals 17 residues. Germline CDR1 SEHNR, CDR2 FQNEAQ (reference sequence). The CDR3 spells CASSLTPGQDSYNEQFF. For the CDR3, the DNA is TGTGCCAGCAGCCTTACCCCGGGACAGGATTCCTACAATGAGCAGTTCTTC.

The chain combines TRBV7-8 with TRBJ1-2; D may be TRBD1 (6 bases). Germline CDR1 is SGHVS and CDR2 is FQNEAQ. The CDR3 is 13 amino acids. Trimming stripped 2 bases from V and 4 bases from J, with 8 bases between. DNA of the CDR3: TGTGCCAGCAGCTTATCGGACAGCTATGGCTACACCTTC. Protein: CASSLSDSYGYTF. The whole variable domain, remainder taken from reference TRBV7-8 and TRBJ1-2, is GAGVSQSPRYKVAKRGQDVALRCDPISGHVSLFWYQQALGQGPEFLTYFQNEAQLDKSGLPSDRFFAERPEGSVSTLKIQRTQQEDSAVYLCASSLSDSYGYTFGSGTRLTVV.